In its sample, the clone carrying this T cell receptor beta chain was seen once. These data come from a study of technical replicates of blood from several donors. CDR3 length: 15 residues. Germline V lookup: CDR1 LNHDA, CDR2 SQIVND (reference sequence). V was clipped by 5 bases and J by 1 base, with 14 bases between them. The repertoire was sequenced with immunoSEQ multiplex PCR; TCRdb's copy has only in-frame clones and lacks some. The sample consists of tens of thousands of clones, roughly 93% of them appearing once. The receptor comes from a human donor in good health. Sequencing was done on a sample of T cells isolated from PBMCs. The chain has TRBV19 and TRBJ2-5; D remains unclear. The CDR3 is CASSPRGRSQETQYF. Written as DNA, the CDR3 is TGTGCCAGTAGTCCAAGAGGTAGAAGCCAAGAGACCCAGTACTTC.